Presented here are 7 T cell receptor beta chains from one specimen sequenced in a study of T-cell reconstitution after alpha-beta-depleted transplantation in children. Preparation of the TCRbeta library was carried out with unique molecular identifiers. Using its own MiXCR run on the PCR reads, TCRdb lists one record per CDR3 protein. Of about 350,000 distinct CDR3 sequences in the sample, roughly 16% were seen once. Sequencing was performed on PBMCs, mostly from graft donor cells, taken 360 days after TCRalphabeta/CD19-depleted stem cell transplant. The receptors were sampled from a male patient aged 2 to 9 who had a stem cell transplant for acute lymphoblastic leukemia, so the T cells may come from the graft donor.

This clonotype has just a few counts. CDR3 sequence (DNA): TGTGCCAGCAGCATATTAGCGGGAGTTGGATGGGCAGATACGCAGTATTTT. Protein product: CASSILAGVGWADTQYF. The chain combines TRBV7-2 with TRBJ2-3, with TRBD2 matching over 9 bases. V lost 5 bases to trimming and J lost 4 bases; unmatched junction nucleotides: 13. The CDR3 covers 17 residues. The germline V gene encodes CDR1 SGHTA and CDR2 FQGNSA.

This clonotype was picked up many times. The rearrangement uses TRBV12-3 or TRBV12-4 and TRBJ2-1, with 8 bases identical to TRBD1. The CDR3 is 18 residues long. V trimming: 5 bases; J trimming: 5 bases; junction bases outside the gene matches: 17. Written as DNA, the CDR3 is TGTGCCAGCAGTCTTCGGCTGATAGGACAGGGTGGGAACAATGAGCAGTTCTTC. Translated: CASSLRLIGQGGNNEQFF.

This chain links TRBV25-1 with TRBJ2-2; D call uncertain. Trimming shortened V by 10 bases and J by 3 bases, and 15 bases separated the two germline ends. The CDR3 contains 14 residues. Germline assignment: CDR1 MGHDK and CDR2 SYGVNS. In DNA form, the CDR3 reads TGTGCCATGGGCCCTCCGCCTTACACCGGGGAGCTGTTTTTT. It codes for CAMGPPPYTGELFF.

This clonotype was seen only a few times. DNA of the CDR3: TGCGCCAGCAGCCCCCCCGGGGGGACAGGGGGTAGATTAGACACCGGGGAGCTGTTTTTT. Its protein product is CASSPPGGTGGRLDTGELFF. This chain links TRBV4-1 with TRBJ2-2; 11 bases align to TRBD1. The CDR3 has 20 residues. Trimming removed 4 bases from V and 3 bases from J; junction bases left unmatched: 16. CDR1 and CDR2 from the germline V gene are MGHRA and YSYEKL.

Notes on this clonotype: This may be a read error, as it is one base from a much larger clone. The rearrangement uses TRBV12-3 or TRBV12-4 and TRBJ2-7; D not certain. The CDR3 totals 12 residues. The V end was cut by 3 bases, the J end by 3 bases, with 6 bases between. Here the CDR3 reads CASSFTGYEQYF. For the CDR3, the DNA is TGTGCCAGCAGTTTTACGGGCTACGAGCAGTACTTC.

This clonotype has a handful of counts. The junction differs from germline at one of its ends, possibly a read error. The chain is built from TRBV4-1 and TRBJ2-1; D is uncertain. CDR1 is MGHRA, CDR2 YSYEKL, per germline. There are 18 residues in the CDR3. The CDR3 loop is CASSEEVFPLGPINEQFF. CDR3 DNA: TGCGCCAGCAGCGAAGAGGTATTCCCGCTAGGGCCCATCAATGAGCAGTTCTTC.

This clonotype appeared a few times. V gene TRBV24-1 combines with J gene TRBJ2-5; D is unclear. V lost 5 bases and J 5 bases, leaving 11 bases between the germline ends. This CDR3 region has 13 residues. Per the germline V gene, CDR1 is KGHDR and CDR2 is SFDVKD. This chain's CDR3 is CATSGRDGETQYF. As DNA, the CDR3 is TGTGCCACCAGTGGTAGGGATGGGGAGACCCAGTACTTC.